This T cell receptor (beta chain) was observed in a study of OX40 agonist ivuxolimab in advanced cancers. For the study at large: Patients undergoing dose escalation presented with hepatocellular carcinoma, melanoma, renal cell or head and neck cancer. Study results and limitations: At doses 0.1 to 3.0 mg/kg, CD4+ and CD8+ clones expanded. Partly responding patients at 0.1-3.0 mg/kg showed some of the smallest clonal expansion.

Drawing of blood for sampling happened at baseline, at cycle 4 day 1, and at cycle 7 day 1. Sequencing was performed with immunoSEQ multiplex PCR; in TCRdb, only in-frame clones are kept and a portion is missing. The sample has approximately 60,000 clones; about 83% are singletons. Note on this clone: Its specificity is unknown.

The germline V and J ends were trimmed by 1 base and 4 bases, with 7 bases remaining between them. The germline gives CDR1 LNHNV, CDR2 YYDKDF (reference sequence). This CDR3 region has 14 residues. This receptor was taken from an adult with an advanced solid tumor such as melanoma, head and neck, liver or kidney cancer. The material sequenced was CD4+ or CD8+ T cells sorted from blood, taken in a trial of the OX40 agonist ivuxolimab. The chain couples TRBV15 to TRBJ1-4; D not resolved. CDR3 bases: TGTGCCACCAGCAGAGGGCAGAATAATGAAAAACTGTTTTTT. This translates into CATSRGQNNEKLFF.